These T cell receptor beta chains were read from a single sample in a study of CD8 T cells in Susac syndrome. From the immunoSEQ multiplex PCR reads, TCRdb called clonotypes with MiXCR, one entry per CDR3 protein. The sample records under 110,000 distinct CDR3 sequences, approximately 94% being singletons. The sequenced sample was CD8+ T cells from PBMCs. The receptors stem from a human donor with Susac syndrome. CDR3s include the opening cysteine and the closing phenylalanine or tryptophan. Each record gives: D gene, clone size, J gene, V gene, CDR3 protein, CDR3 DNA. The D gene is left open where the match is weak. For some rows the clone size is stated as once, few or many, or as a class when expanded; others skip it.

- - TRBJ1-5 TRBV27 CASGSYSDAMNQPQHF TGTGCCAGCGGGTCTTACAGTGACGCGATGAATCAGCCCCAGCATTTT
- - TRBJ2-3 TRBV13 CASSSRADQSGRPYTDTQYF TGTGCCAGCAGCTCCAGGGCAGACCAAAGCGGCCGCCCTTACACAGATACGCAGTATTTT
- - TRBJ2-7 TRBV12-3/TRBV12-4 CASSFELDEQYF TGTGCCAGCAGTTTCGAACTGGACGAGCAGTACTTC
- - TRBJ1-2 TRBV2 CASSEGAGVAYGYTF TGTGCCAGCAGTGAAGGGGCAGGGGTTGCGTATGGCTACACCTTC
- - TRBJ1-5 TRBV18 CASSPGEGSNQPQHF TGTGCCAGCTCACCGGGGGAAGGAAGCAATCAGCCCCAGCATTTT
- few TRBJ2-7 TRBV27 CASRGLSSYEQYF TGTGCCAGCCGGGGCTTAAGCTCCTACGAGCAGTACTTC
- - TRBJ1-1 TRBV9 CASSTPRGENTEAFF TGTGCCAGCAGCACCCCTCGGGGGGAGAACACTGAAGCTTTCTTT
- once TRBJ1-5 TRBV15 CATSSSRDQPQHF TGTGCCACCAGCAGCAGCAGGGATCAGCCCCAGCATTTT
- - TRBJ2-3 TRBV4-3 CASSQAGASSYTDTQYF TGCGCCAGCAGCCAAGCCGGGGCTAGCAGTTACACAGATACGCAGTATTTT
- - TRBJ2-2 TRBV20-1 CSARSLMLGGELFF TGCAGTGCTAGATCCCTCATGCTAGGCGGGGAGCTGTTTTTT
- - TRBJ1-1 TRBV27 CASSLTSAIEAFF TGTGCCAGCAGTTTAACTTCGGCTATTGAAGCTTTCTTT
- - TRBJ1-3 TRBV20-1 CSARGLSGNTIYF TGCAGTGCTAGGGGCCTCTCTGGAAACACCATATATTTT
- - TRBJ2-7 TRBV6-2/TRBV6-3 CASSPTARNEQYF TGTGCCAGCTCCCCGACAGCGAGGAACGAGCAGTACTTC
- - TRBJ2-1 TRBV11-2 CASSLDRTAYNEQFF TGTGCCAGCAGCTTAGATCGGACCGCATACAATGAGCAGTTCTTC
- - TRBJ2-7 TRBV14 CASSQGLTWGYEQYF TGTGCCAGCAGCCAAGGACTCACATGGGGGTACGAGCAGTACTTC
- - TRBJ2-5 TRBV13 CASSPREGPWETQYF TGTGCCAGCAGCCCCCGAGAGGGGCCGTGGGAGACCCAGTACTTC
- - TRBJ2-3 TRBV2 CASGGRTQYF TGTGCCAGCGGAGGTAGGACGCAGTATTTT
- - TRBJ2-5 TRBV7-9 CASSQIGEETQYF TGTGCCAGCAGCCAAATCGGGGAAGAGACCCAGTACTTC
- - TRBJ1-1 TRBV27 CASSWQGETEAFF TGTGCCAGCAGTTGGCAGGGCGAGACTGAAGCTTTCTTT
- - TRBJ2-1 TRBV15 CATSRKSPLFDYNEQFF TGTGCCACCAGCAGGAAGTCTCCCCTCTTTGACTACAATGAGCAGTTCTTC
TRBD1 - TRBJ2-5 TRBV20-1 CSARWDRAGETQYF TGCAGTGCTAGATGGGACAGGGCTGGAGAGACCCAGTACTTC
- - TRBJ2-5 TRBV3-1 CASSQDIKPQETQYF TGTGCCAGCAGCCAAGACATTAAGCCTCAAGAGACCCAGTACTTC
- - TRBJ2-6 TRBV2 CASSRSGANVLTF TGTGCCAGCAGCAGGTCTGGGGCCAACGTCCTGACTTTC
TRBD1 - TRBJ2-7 TRBV29-1 CSVAGEEGTGLYEQYF TGCAGCGTTGCAGGAGAGGAAGGGACAGGGCTATACGAGCAGTACTTC
- - TRBJ1-2 TRBV20-1 CSASPKGDGYTF TGCAGTGCTAGCCCTAAGGGGGATGGCTACACCTTC
TRBD1 - TRBJ1-4 TRBV13 CASSSDTGDSEKLFF TGTGCCAGCAGCTCCGATACAGGGGATAGTGAAAAACTGTTTTTT
- - TRBJ1-6 TRBV20-1 CSARERDLSSYNSPLHF TGCAGTGCTAGAGAAAGGGATTTAAGCTCCTATAATTCACCCCTCCACTTT
- - TRBJ2-5 TRBV7-3 CASSIETGTKETQYF TGTGCCAGCAGCATAGAGACAGGCACTAAAGAGACCCAGTACTTC
TRBD2 - TRBJ2-3 TRBV6-6 CASSSSAGADTQYF TGTGCCAGCAGCTCATCTGCGGGGGCAGATACGCAGTATTTT
- once TRBJ2-6 TRBV4-2 CASSQDPLSGTDSGANVLTF TGTGCCAGCAGCCAAGATCCCCTCTCAGGGACCGATTCTGGGGCCAACGTCCTGACTTTC
- - TRBJ2-7 TRBV3-1 CASMTDSRPLEQYF TGTGCCAGCATGACGGACAGTCGCCCTCTCGAGCAGTACTTC
TRBD2 - TRBJ2-3 TRBV13 CASSGSAGGTDTQYF TGTGCCAGCAGCGGCTCTGCGGGGGGGACAGATACGCAGTATTTT
- - TRBJ1-2 TRBV29-1 CSVSPRVGVIDGYTF TGCAGCGTTTCTCCGCGGGTAGGGGTGATCGATGGCTACACCTTC
- - TRBJ1-1 TRBV23-1 CAILDMNTEAFF TGCGCCATCTTGGACATGAACACTGAAGCTTTCTTT
TRBD2 - TRBJ2-7 TRBV7-8 CASSSSGGPLSGGYEQYF TGTGCCAGCAGCTCTAGTGGAGGGCCGCTAAGCGGGGGGTACGAGCAGTACTTC
- - TRBJ2-7 TRBV3-1 CASSQDSRGEQYF TGTGCCAGCAGCCAAGATTCCAGGGGCGAGCAGTACTTC
- - TRBJ2-7 TRBV4-1 CASSQESTYEQYF TGCGCCAGCAGCCAAGAGTCAACCTACGAGCAGTACTTC
TRBD2 - TRBJ2-7 TRBV18 CASSPTRGGETYEQYF TGTGCCAGCTCACCTACGCGCGGGGGAGAAACCTACGAGCAGTACTTC
- - TRBJ2-7 TRBV5-1 CASSLLSGGDEQYF TGCGCCAGCAGCTTGTTGTCCGGCGGCGACGAGCAGTACTTC
- - TRBJ2-7 TRBV6-6 CASSYPGGPDEQYF TGTGCCAGCAGTTACCCGGGGGGCCCAGACGAGCAGTACTTC
TRBD2 - TRBJ2-1 TRBV4-3 CASSQGRAGTSSMDEQFF TGCGCCAGCAGCCAAGGCCGGGCCGGGACTAGTTCGATGGATGAGCAGTTCTTC
- - TRBJ1-5 TRBV20-1 CSARDVPGGAAQPQHF TGCAGTGCTAGAGATGTGCCCGGGGGCGCGGCCCAGCCCCAGCATTTT
- - TRBJ1-6 TRBV9 CASSAGSDSPLHF TGTGCCAGCAGCGCGGGGTCGGATTCACCCCTCCACTTT
- - TRBJ1-2 TRBV12-3/TRBV12-4 CAIRAVGYTF TGTGCCATCCGGGCGGTTGGCTACACCTTC